This T cell receptor (beta chain) was retrieved from a study of regulatory T cells in long-lasting Graves disease. The time point here: newly diagnosed GD, antithyroid drugs for less than 3 months. Generation of the TCR library employed RNA extracted from PBMCs. American Thyroid Association guidelines served as the basis for diagnosing Graves' disease. Around 9 milliliters of peripheral blood were drawn into EDTA tubes. The CDR3 is 16 residues long. Between the trimmed V and J ends, which lost 3 bases and 0 bases, there was a span of 15 bases. Building the TCR beta libraries relied on iRepertoire HTBI primers, and CDR3 regions underwent Arm-PCR. MiXCR, run by TCRdb on the multiplex PCR reads, gives a single entry per CDR3 protein. This sample has 500,000 to 700,000 distinct CDR3 sequences, with 15% to 20% found just once. The table lists this clonotype with many counts. The data were also submitted as part of a second study, on T cells in Graves' hyperthyroidism and ophthalmopathy.

Sequencing was performed on peripheral blood mononuclear cells (PBMCs), taken at new diagnosis, from a patient treated with antithyroid drugs. The source of this sequence is a woman aged 25-40 years with Graves disease. The chain couples TRBV12-3 or TRBV12-4 to TRBJ2-7; D is possibly TRBD2 (6 bases). CDR3 sequence (DNA): TGTGCCAGCAGTTTGGGGCTAGCGAGCATCTCCTACGAGCAGTACTTC. Amino acids: CASSLGLASISYEQYF.